This T cell receptor (beta chain) is drawn from a study of T-cell memory formation after mild COVID-19. Findings of the study overall: Within pre-infection memory, some responding clones were found, suggesting cross-reactive memory joined. Clones that contracted clustered mainly in CM and EM if CD4+ and in EMRA if CD8+.

This CDR3 region has 16 residues. The V gene end was trimmed by 8 bases and the J gene end by 0 bases; junction bases not matched to a gene: 8. This clonotype appeared a few times. Its antigen remains unknown. MiXCR was run by TCRdb on the 5' RACE reads, yielding one entry per CDR3 protein. The sample records approximately 300,000 distinct CDR3 sequences, 8% to 9% being singletons. Sequencing input: PBMCs or a T cell subset sorted from them (not recorded which). The chain recombines TRBV23-1 with TRBJ1-1; 11 bases match TRBD1. TRBV23-1 is treated as an ORF (open reading frame) with a function not yet certain. This TCR was recovered from a young man who had mild COVID-19 (a few samples of this study predate the infection). Cell type and time point are not known. The CDR3: CASLPGQGVVNTEAFF. CDR3 bases: TGCGCCAGCCTACCGGGACAGGGGGTAGTGAACACTGAAGCTTTCTTT.